The present TCR beta chain was sequenced within a study of blood T cell repertoires in COVID-19 (dated by TCRdb to between 2020 and 2021). About the study as a whole: Samples covering the acute and convalescent phases of COVID-19 were provided by collaborators in the United States, Italy and Spain. The prospective study material was composed of cDNA or gDNA derived from T cells, B-cell-depleted T cells, or PBMCs. The dataset comprised deeply sampled blood TCRbeta repertoires from subjects exposed to, actively infected with, or recovered from COVID-19. The repertoires were released in a freely available public database intended as a resource for research on the immune response to SARS-CoV-2. Samples came from the ongoing ImmuneRACE study (first 160 participants) plus 1,254 subjects from 6 global collaborators. Sample metadata almost always included a de-identified subject ID, COVID-19 status, age in years and sex. Where HLA class I and class II types were available, the types were taken from metadata supplied by the sample provider, not from assay-based typing.

V is pared back by 1 base and J by 2 bases, with 7 bases lying between the germline termini. Reading from cysteine to phenylalanine, the CDR3 counts 14 amino acids. Left in the record is the CDR3 DNA by itself, 42 bases read in frame from the first base. CDR1 is given as SGHTA and CDR2 as FQGNSA, both from the germline V gene. Collaborating institutions collected whole blood in K2EDTA tubes following their own protocols. Collaborator samples were shipped for TCRbeta analysis as frozen whole blood, isolated PBMCs, or DNA extracted from either sample type. Overall study outcomes, separate from this receptor: The quantity of clinical and demographic metadata differed by source and by participant and was supplied without curation.

Comment on this clone: Its recognized antigen is unknown. Base qualities are not provided; no much larger clone lies one nucleotide away.

TCRbeta CDR3 regions were amplified from genomic DNA by means of the immunoSEQ Assay, a bias-controlled multiplex PCR. As for the original processing: The number of nucleated cells in each sample was estimated from the amplification of reference gene primers within the assay. To quantify the absolute abundance of each unique TCRbeta CDR3 rearrangement, sequence reads were collapsed and filtered. For each sample, productive Simpson clonality was calculated as the square root of Simpson's diversity index over productive rearrangements. In TCRdb, the immuneACCESS table is reduced to in-frame sequences with V and J assigned. These tables do not hold every clone; where another copy was compared, an unresolved V gene accounts for under half, and the others remain unexplained. That table supplies the V and J calls and clone size; D and trimming were determined from the DNA. This sample is represented by hundreds of thousands of clones; around 82% of them were singletons. The ten largest make up about 7.4% of the sample.

Sequenced: peripheral blood. Here the chain combines TRBV7-2 and TRBJ2-3, with no confidently assigned D gene. This receptor was taken from a woman aged 50 to 60 with acute or convalescent COVID-19. The CDR3: CASSLGGFTDTQYF. The sequence in DNA is TGTGCCAGCAGCTTAGGAGGATTCACAGATACGCAGTATTTT.